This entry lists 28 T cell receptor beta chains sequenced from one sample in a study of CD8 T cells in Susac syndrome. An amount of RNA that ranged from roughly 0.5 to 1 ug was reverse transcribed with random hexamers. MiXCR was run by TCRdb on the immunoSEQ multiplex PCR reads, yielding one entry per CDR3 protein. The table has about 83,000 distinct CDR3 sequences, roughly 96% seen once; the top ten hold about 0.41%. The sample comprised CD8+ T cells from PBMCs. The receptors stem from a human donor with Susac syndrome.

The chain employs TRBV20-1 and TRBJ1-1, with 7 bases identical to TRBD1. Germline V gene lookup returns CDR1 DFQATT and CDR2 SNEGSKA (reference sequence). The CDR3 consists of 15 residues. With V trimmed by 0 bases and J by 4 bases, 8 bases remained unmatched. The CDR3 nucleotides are TGCAGTGCTAGAGATTCATGGACAGGATTCACTGAAGCTTTCTTT. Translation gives CSARDSWTGFTEAFF.

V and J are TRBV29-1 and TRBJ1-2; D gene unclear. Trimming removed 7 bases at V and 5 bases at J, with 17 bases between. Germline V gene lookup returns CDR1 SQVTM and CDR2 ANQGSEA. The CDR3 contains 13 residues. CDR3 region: CSAREGYLYGYTF. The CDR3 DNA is TGCAGCGCCCGAGAAGGTTACTTATATGGCTACACCTTC.

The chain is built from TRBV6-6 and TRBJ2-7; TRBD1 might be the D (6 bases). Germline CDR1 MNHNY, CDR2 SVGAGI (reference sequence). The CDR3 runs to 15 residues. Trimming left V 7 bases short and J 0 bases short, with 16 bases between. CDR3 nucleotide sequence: TGTGCCAGCACCCCAAGACGGACAGTCTCCTACGAGCAGTACTTC. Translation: CASTPRRTVSYEQYF.

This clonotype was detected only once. CDR3 sequence reads: CASSPKQGAPNNQPQHF. DNA for the CDR3: TGTGCCAGCTCACCAAAACAGGGGGCGCCTAACAATCAGCCCCAGCATTTT. This chain links TRBV18 with TRBJ1-5; 9 positions match TRBD1. This CDR3 region has 17 residues. Germline V gene data show CDR1 as KGHSH and CDR2 as LQKENI. V trimming: 2 bases; J trimming: 3 bases; junction bases outside the gene matches: 8. Full variable domain (missing parts from reference TRBV18 and TRBJ1-5): NAGVMQNPRHLVRRRGQEARLRCSPMKGHSHVYWYRQLPEEGLKFMVYLQKENIIDESGMPKERFSAEFPKEGPSILRIQQVVRGDSAAYFCASSPKQGAPNNQPQHFGDGTRLSIL.

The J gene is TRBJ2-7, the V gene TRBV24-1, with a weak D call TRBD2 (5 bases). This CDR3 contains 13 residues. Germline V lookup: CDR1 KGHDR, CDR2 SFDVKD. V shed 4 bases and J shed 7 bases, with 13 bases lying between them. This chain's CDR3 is CATSDTGIGEQYF. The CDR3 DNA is TGTGCCACCAGTGACACCGGGATAGGTGAGCAGTACTTC.

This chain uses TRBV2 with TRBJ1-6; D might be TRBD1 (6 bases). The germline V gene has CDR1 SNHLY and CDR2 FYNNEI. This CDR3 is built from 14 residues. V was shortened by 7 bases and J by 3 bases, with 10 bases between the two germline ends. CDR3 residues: CASTAGHYNSPLHF. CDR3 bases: TGTGCCAGCACAGCGGGACACTATAATTCACCCCTCCACTTT.

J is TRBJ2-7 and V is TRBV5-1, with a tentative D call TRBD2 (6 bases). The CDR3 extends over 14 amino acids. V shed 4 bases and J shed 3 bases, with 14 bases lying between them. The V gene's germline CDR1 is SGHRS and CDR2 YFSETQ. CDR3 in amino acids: CASSPGGVSYEQYV. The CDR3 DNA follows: TGCGCCAGCAGCCCAGGCGGGGTAAGCTACGAGCAGTACGTC.

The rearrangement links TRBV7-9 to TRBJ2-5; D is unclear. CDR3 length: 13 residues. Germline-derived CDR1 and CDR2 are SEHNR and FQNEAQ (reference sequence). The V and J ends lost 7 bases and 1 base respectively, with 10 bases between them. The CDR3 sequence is CASNPSRQETQYF. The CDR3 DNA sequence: TGTGCCAGCAATCCCTCCCGCCAAGAGACCCAGTACTTC. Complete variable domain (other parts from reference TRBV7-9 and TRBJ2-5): DTGVSQNPRHKITKRGQNVTFRCDPISEHNRLYWYRQTLGQGPEFLTYFQNEAQLEKSRLLSDRFSAERPKGSFSTLEIQRTEQGDSAMYLCASNPSRQETQYFGPGTRLLVL.

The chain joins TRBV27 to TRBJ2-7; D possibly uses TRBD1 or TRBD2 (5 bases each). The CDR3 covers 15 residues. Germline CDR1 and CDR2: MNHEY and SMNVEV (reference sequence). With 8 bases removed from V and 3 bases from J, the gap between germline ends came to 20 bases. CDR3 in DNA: TGTGCCAGCGCGAGAGACCCGGGACCCGTCTACGAGCAGTACTTC. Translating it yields CASARDPGPVYEQYF.

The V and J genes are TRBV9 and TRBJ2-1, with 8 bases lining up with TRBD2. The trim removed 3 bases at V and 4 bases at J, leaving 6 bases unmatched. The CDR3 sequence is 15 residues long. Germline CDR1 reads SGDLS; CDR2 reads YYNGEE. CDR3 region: CASSATGTRYNEQFF. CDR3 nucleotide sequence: TGTGCCAGCAGCGCCACCGGGACTAGGTACAATGAGCAGTTCTTC.

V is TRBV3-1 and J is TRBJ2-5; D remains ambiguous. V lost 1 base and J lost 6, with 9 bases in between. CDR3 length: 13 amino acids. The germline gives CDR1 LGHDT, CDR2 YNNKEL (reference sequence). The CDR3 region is CASSQVVLKTQYF. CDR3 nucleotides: TGTGCCAGCAGCCAAGTCGTGTTGAAGACCCAGTACTTC.

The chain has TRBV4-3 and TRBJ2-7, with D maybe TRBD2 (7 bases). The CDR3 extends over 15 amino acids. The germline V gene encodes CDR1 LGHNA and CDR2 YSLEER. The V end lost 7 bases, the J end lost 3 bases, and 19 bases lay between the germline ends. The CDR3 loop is CASTHSRGGVYEQYF. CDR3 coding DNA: TGCGCCAGCACCCACTCAAGAGGGGGGGTCTACGAGCAGTACTTC.

CDR3 in amino acids: CASCQVTGRNEQFF. CDR3 bases: TGCGCCAGCTGCCAGGTGACAGGGCGAAATGAGCAGTTCTTC. This chain links TRBV5-1 with TRBJ2-1, with 7 positions matching TRBD1. Germline CDR1 reads SGHRS; CDR2 reads YFSETQ. Unmatched junction bases numbered 11, after V lost 7 bases and J lost 7 bases. The CDR3 has 14 residues.

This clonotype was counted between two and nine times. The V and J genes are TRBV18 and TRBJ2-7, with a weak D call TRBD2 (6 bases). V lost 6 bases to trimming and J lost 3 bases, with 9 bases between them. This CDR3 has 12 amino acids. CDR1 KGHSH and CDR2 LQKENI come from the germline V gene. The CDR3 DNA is TGTGCCAGCTCCTCCGGGGGCTACGAGCAGTACGTC. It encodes CASSSGGYEQYV.

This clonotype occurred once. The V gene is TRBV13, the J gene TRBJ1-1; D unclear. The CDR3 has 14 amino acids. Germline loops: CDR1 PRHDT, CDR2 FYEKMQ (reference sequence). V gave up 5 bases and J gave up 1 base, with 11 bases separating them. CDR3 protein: CASSLRRENTEAFF. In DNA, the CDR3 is TGTGCCAGCAGCCTCCGACGGGAGAACACTGAAGCTTTCTTT.

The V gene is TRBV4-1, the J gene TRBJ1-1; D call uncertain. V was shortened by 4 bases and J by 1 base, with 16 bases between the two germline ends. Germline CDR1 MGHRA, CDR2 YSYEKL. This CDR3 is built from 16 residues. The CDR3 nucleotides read TGCGCCAGCAGCCTGCAAGTGGGTCTGGGGAACACTGAAGCTTTCTTT. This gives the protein CASSLQVGLGNTEAFF.

Here the CDR3 reads CSAPHPEGDPSYEQYF. Here the CDR3 DNA reads TGCAGTGCTCCCCACCCGGAAGGTGACCCTTCCTACGAGCAGTACTTC. The rearrangement uses TRBV20-1 and TRBJ2-7; D call uncertain. The germline CDR1 and CDR2 sequences are DFQATT and SNEGSKA (reference sequence). Trimming took off 5 bases at V and 1 base at J, with 21 bases between the two ends. The CDR3 spans 16 residues.

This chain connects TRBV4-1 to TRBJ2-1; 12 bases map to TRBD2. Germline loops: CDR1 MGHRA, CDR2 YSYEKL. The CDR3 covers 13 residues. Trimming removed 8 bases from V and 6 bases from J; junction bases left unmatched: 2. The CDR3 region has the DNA TGCGCCAGCGGACTAGCGGGATTCAATGAGCAGTTCTTC. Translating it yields CASGLAGFNEQFF.

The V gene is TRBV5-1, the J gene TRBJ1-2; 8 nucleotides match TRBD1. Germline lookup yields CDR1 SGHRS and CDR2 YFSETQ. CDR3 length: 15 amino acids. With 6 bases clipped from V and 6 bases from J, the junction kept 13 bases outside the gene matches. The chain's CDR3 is CASTLGQGEVHGYTF. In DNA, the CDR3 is TGCGCCAGCACGCTCGGACAGGGTGAAGTGCATGGCTACACCTTC.

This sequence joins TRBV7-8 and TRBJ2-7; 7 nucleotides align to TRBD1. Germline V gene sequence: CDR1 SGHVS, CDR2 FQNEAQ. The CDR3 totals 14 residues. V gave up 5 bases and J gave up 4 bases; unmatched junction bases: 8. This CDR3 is CASSGDRAEYEQYF. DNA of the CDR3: TGTGCCAGCAGCGGAGACAGGGCGGAATACGAGCAGTACTTC. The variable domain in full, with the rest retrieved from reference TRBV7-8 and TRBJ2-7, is GAGVSQSPRYKVAKRGQDVALRCDPISGHVSLFWYQQALGQGPEFLTYFQNEAQLDKSGLPSDRFFAERPEGSVSTLKIQRTQQEDSAVYLCASSGDRAEYEQYFGPGTRLTVT.

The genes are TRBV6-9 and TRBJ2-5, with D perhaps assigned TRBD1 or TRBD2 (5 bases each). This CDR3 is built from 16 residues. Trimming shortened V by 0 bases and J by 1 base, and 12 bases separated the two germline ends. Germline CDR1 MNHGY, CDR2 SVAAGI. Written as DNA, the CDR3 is TGTGCCAGCAGTTATTCGGGACGGTTCCCCCAAGAGACCCAGTACTTC. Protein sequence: CASSYSGRFPQETQYF.

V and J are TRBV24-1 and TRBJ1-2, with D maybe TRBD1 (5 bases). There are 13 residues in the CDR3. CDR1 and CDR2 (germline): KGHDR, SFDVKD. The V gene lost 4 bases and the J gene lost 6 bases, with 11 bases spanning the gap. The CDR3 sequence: CATSEGPWDGYTF. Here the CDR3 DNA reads TGTGCCACCAGTGAGGGGCCTTGGGATGGCTACACCTTC.

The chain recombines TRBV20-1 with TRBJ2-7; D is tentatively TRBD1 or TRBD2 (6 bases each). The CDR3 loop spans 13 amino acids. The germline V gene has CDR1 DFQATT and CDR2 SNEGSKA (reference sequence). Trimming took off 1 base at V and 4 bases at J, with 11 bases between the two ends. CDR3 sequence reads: CSARGTTGYEQYV. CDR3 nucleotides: TGCAGTGCTAGAGGGACTACAGGGTACGAGCAGTACGTC.

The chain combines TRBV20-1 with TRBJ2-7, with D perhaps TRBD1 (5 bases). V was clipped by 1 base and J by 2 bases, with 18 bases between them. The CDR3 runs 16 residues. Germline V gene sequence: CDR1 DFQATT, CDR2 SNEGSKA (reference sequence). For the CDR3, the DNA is TGCAGTGCTAGAGCTGGGGTGGCAGGGATCCCCTACGAGCAGTACTTC. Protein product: CSARAGVAGIPYEQYF.

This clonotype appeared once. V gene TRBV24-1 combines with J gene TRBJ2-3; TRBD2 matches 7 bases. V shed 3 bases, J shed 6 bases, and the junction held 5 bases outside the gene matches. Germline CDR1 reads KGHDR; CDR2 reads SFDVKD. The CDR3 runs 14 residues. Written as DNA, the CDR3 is TGTGCCACCAGTGATGGTCGCGGGAGTGATACGCAGTATTTT. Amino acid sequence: CATSDGRGSDTQYF.

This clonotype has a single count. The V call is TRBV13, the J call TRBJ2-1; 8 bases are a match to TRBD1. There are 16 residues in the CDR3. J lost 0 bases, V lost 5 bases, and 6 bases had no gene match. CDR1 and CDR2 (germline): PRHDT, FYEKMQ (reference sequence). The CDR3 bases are TGTGCCAGCAGCCCACCCACAGGGGGCTCCTACAATGAGCAGTTCTTC. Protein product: CASSPPTGGSYNEQFF.

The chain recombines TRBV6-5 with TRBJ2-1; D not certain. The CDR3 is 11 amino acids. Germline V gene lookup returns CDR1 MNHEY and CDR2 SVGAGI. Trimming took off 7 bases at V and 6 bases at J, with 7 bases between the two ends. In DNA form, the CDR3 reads TGTGCCAGCACCTACAGCAATGAGCAGTTCTTC. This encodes CASTYSNEQFF.

The CDR3 loop reads CASKRGGDTEAFF. Written as DNA, the CDR3 is TGTGCCAGCAAGCGGGGAGGGGACACTGAAGCTTTCTTT. The rearrangement joins TRBV25-1 to TRBJ1-1; D perhaps matches TRBD1 (5 bases). The CDR3 contains 13 residues. The germline CDR1 and CDR2 sequences are MGHDK and SYGVNS. Trimming pared 7 bases from V and 3 bases from J, leaving 12 bases between.